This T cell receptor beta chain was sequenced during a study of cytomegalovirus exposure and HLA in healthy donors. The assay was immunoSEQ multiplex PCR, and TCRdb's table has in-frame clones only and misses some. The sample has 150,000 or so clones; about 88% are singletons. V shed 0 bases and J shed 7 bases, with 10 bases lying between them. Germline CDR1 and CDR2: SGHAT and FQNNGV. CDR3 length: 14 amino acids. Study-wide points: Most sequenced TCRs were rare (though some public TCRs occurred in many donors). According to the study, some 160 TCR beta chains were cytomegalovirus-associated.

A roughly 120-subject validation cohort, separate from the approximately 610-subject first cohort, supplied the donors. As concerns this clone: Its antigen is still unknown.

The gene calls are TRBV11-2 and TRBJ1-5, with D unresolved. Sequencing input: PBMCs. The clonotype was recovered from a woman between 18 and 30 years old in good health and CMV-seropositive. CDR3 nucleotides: TGTGCCAGCAGCTTAGACCCGGGAAACCAGCCCCAGCATTTT. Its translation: CASSLDPGNQPQHF.